This T cell receptor beta chain was documented in a study of cytomegalovirus exposure and HLA in healthy donors (dated by TCRdb to the late 2010s). With respect to the entire study: According to an earlier analysis of 550 to 750 of the donors, some 170 million T cells yielded some 120 million unique TCR beta sequences and about 300 Gb of sequence data. Among about 360 genotyped donors of the cohort, an average of 235,054 unique TCR beta nucleotide sequences were sequenced per donor, roughly 20% of them non-productive. Roughly five DR-DQ haplotypes were treated as single units for association and clustering because of strong linkage in the cohort. The study aimed to test whether cataloging public T cell receptors could reveal signatures of past pathogen exposure. Every repertoire in the discovery cohort had been generated on one and the same sequencing platform. High-throughput TCR immunosequencing, statistical association of individual TCRs with disease status, and machine learning were combined to predict cytomegalovirus infection status. HLA typing included class I and class II loci at four-digit resolution. The T cell repertoires of 666 subjects were profiled by immunosequencing and related to cytomegalovirus serostatus. Donor age, sex, ethnicity and CMV serostatus were compiled together with the repertoire data. An early release that covered roughly 600 HLA-typed donors contained approximately 300 gigabases of sequencing data and 85 million to 100 million unique TCR sequences. Of the roughly 400 genotyped donors, 75% to 85% were placed in the genetic ancestry cluster associated with self-reported Caucasian donors. Genome-wide SNP genotypes for about three fifths of the roughly 670 donors were used in a later genetic analysis, which treated that subset as a discovery cohort. Rather than drawing on any new phenotypic data, the later analysis identified candidate immune exposures from TCR beta sequences and the way those sequences occurred across donors. An earlier analysis of some 500 of the donors applied high-throughput TCR beta sequencing to assess whether each TCR beta V gene segment acted as functional or pseudogenic. A later analysis re-analyzed previously published TCR beta repertoires from 660 or so donors and added high-resolution HLA genotyping to study TCR occurrence patterns. The number of donors typed differed by locus, with roughly 629-640 for A, B, C, DRB1 and DQB1, 522 for DQA1, over 600 for DPA1, and some 440 for DPB1. Along with the 666-subject first cohort, a separate validation cohort of more than 90 different subjects was used. The study at large found these results: A total of around 150 TCR beta chains were listed by the study as associated with cytomegalovirus. An association between a missense DCLRE1C variant and V-gene and J-gene trimming of TCR beta chains was found in a later genetic analysis and replicated in an independent cohort. Only TCR beta chains were sequenced in this cohort, and the absence of alpha or paired-chain data limited detectable features. Because HLA typing was missing for some donors at each locus, association tests included only the typed subset. In an earlier analysis of fewer than 700 of the donors, most TCR beta V segments appeared in productive rearrangements about 90% or about 30% of the time, broadly matching IMGT annotations. Some IMGT-functional V segments, including TRBV6-2 and TRBV6-3, could not be distinguished by the 87-base-pair reads and were therefore excluded. While some public TCRs were present in many individuals, most TCR sequences turned up only very rarely across donors. CMV serostatus was the only immune exposure information available for the cohort. In a later analysis, HLA-associated TCR beta chains showed more clonal expansion and lower generation probabilities than non-associated chains that were equally common. A few of the identified cytomegalovirus-associated TCR beta chains were confirmed in vitro to be specific for cytomegalovirus antigens. In both the original and validation cohorts, the classifier was reported to diagnose cytomegalovirus status with high specificity and sensitivity. A later analysis found that TCR association rates varied across HLA loci, with DRB1 alleles showing the most associated TCRs and HLA-C alleles the fewest. Linkage disequilibrium might explain the correlated functional status among segregating V segments, but an unknown experimental factor could not be excluded. The authors suggested that the approach could potentially be generalized to other disease states and immunological phenotypes. Compared with the roughly 700-donor mean, donors in an Asian-associated ancestry cluster had fewer N-insertions in productive TCRs, according to a later genetic analysis. When HLA alleles, especially DR and DQ, strongly co-occurred, TCR associations were difficult to assign to individual alleles. Specific HLA alleles were associated with 16,951 TCR beta sequences at a false discovery rate of 0.05 in a later analysis. Roughly uniform sequencing depth across donors was assumed in presence/absence analyses, although this assumption may not hold. In a later analysis, several top co-occurrence clusters were reported to appear linked to parvovirus B19, influenza, CMV and Epstein-Barr virus. A cluster of highly shared sequence variants was judged likely to be a technical artifact of the sequencing pipeline. A further reported finding was that TCR beta sequences accurately predicted the HLA-A and HLA-B alleles for most subjects in the first cohort. According to a later analysis, most CMV-associated TCR beta chains appeared to be HLA-restricted, and the HLA associations seemed to be driven largely by CMV exposure. Seventeen rarely observed V segments, including chromosome 9 orphons, were excluded from the earlier analysis of several hundred of the donors because counts were too low.

Libraries were made using the immunoSEQ multiplex PCR assay. The multiplex PCR relied on a mix of 60 forward primers for TCR Vbeta segments and 13 reverse primers for TCR Jbeta segments. Amplification of the CDR3 region of rearranged TCR beta genes was performed with a multiplex PCR assay on genomic DNA. On the Illumina HiSeq System, the amplified TCR beta libraries were sequenced as 87-base-pair reads. In the source study's methods: A later analysis counted some 74 million unique TCR beta chains across the 640 or so repertoires, and about 10 million of these chains were shared by at least two donors. Raw reads were error-corrected and collapsed into unique sequences by a nearest-neighbor algorithm in which closely related sequences were merged to remove PCR and sequencing errors. CDR3 sequences were aligned to IMGT reference sequences to assign V, D and J gene segments. For a sequence to be retained, a match of at least six nucleotides was required to both a V gene segment and a J gene segment. Rearrangements were called productive when the CDR3 lacked stop codons and stayed in frame with V and J; all others were non-productive. Following IMGT convention, CDR3 was defined as the stretch from the second conserved V-encoded cysteine to the conserved J-encoded phenylalanine. In an earlier analysis of more than 550 of the donors, sequences lacking an unambiguous match to a single V gene segment were excluded. In an earlier analysis of some 590 of the donors, V segments were called functional above 56.7% productive rearrangements and were called segregating when the between-donor standard deviation exceeded 5%. A statistical classification framework was built to diagnose cytomegalovirus status from the catalog of TCR beta chain sequences. A later analysis assigned V and J genes by comparing TCR nucleotide sequences with IMGT/GENE-DB human TR gene sequences. The TCRdist pipeline was used in a later analysis to assign CDR3 sequences and most-parsimonious VDJ recombination scenarios. A later analysis defined each TCR beta chain by its CDR3 amino acid sequence plus V-gene family, and excluded reads lacking a unique V-gene family. A later analysis removed 500 to 650 highly shared, low-generation-probability nucleotide sequences to deal with suspected cross-contamination and a sequencing artifact. In a later analysis, a clonal expansion index was calculated for each public chain from normalized within-repertoire ranks of inferred template counts. In a later analysis, generation probabilities were computed using a VDJ recombination model fitted to out-of-frame rearrangements, and the results were checked against IGoR. Hypergeometric tests were used in a later analysis to score TCR-TCR, TCR-HLA and TCR-CMV co-occurrence, with a repertoire-size bias correction applied to the TCR pairs. A later analysis estimated false discovery rates by permuting HLA or CMV assignments 20 times. A later analysis grouped co-occurring TCRs with DBSCAN, adding TCRdist sequence similarity when clustering within HLA-allele-positive subsets. Co-occurrence clustering excluded repertoires with fewer than 30,000 or more than 120,000 public chains, plus five with anomalous nucleotide sharing. Not all clones reach the TCRdb copy of this immuneACCESS table, which keeps in-frame sequences only. Checked studies attribute under half of the gap to unresolved V genes and leave the rest unexplained. For V, J and clone size, that table is used; D and trimming come from the DNA. Counted in this sample were roughly 78,000 clones; less than 75% of them appeared once. The ten largest clones add up to roughly 5.6% of the sample.

This clone occurred a few times. It has no known antigen specificity. Base qualities are not recorded, but no much larger clone differs from it by a single base. In total, 500 to 700 healthy bone marrow donors made up the cohort. At the time of sampling, all cohort members were nominally healthy, though unrecorded immune exposures were likely present. The donor was CMV seropositive and was included in the group of 289 seropositive cohort members. Every donor gave a peripheral blood sample, and the peripheral blood mononuclear cells from that sample were used for TCR beta sequencing. The Qiagen DNeasy Blood Extraction Kit was used to extract genomic DNA from the blood cell samples. The germline V gene provides CDR1 SGHTA and CDR2 FQGNSA. Taken from cysteine to phenylalanine, the CDR3 has 11 residues. Only CDR3 DNA remains: 33 bases, in frame from the first base. Relative to germline, V is 5 bases shorter and J is 15 bases shorter, with 14 bases between their ends.

The chain was built from TRBV7-2 and TRBJ2-1; TRBD2 might be the D gene, on 6 matching bases. This receptor was taken from a man aged 25-40 years in good health and CMV-seropositive. Sequencing was carried out using PBMCs. The DNA sequence reads TGTGCCAGCAGCCCCACAGCGGGTATGTTCTTC. It translates to CASSPTAGMFF. Supplemented by the reference TRBV7-2 and TRBJ2-1 proteins around the CDR3, the complete variable domain is GAGVSQSPSNKVTEKGKDVELRCDPISGHTALYWYRQSLGQGLEFLIYFQGNSAPDKSGLPSDRFSAERTGGSVSTLTIQRTQQEDSAVYLCASSPTAGMFFGPGTRLTVL.